This T cell receptor beta chain was captured in a study of T cell repertoires in cytomegalovirus infection. Findings and caveats of the study: Clonotypes of TCR beta that were HLA-C-restricted and CMV-specific dominated the ex vivo response.

This clonotype was found a few times. As yet, its antigen is unknown. V lost 7 bases to trimming and J lost 4 bases, with 15 bases between them. CDR1 is MNHNY, CDR2 SVGAGI, per germline (reference sequence). The CDR3 spans 14 residues. TCRdb recomputed calls from the reads with MiXCR, one row per CDR3 protein. The data contain 360,000 or so distinct CDR3 sequences, nearly 35% of them singletons. This specimen consisted of cultured PBMCs, obtained from culture after CMV antigen stimulation. This TCR was sampled from a human donor in good health (CMV status not recorded). Some clones in this sample may be carry-over from other donors' samples. This rearrangement joins TRBV6-6 to TRBJ2-3; possibly TRBD2 for D (6 bases). CDR3 loop: CASTPGGGSDTQYF. For the CDR3, the DNA is TGTGCCAGCACTCCTGGGGGAGGCTCAGATACGCAGTATTTT.